This entry concerns a single T cell receptor (beta chain). Participants' own reports of clinical history determined their cohort assignment. In the source study's methods: It was from reference gene primer amplification that nucleated cell counts were estimated. The data were produced by immunoSEQ multiplex PCR, yet TCRdb's version contains in-frame clones alone and is incomplete. Clone size and the V and J calls come from that table; the DNA yielded D and trimming. The sample has fewer than 350,000 clones, roughly 87% seen once. The source of the sample is a study of blood T cell repertoires in COVID-19. Study at large: The analysed material was cDNA or gDNA that came from T cells, B-cell-depleted T cells, or PBMCs.

The V and J ends lost 3 bases and 4 bases, in that order; junction bases with no gene match: 11. Germline CDR1 reads DFQATT; CDR2 reads SNEGSKA (reference sequence). The CDR3 is 16 amino acids. The receptor was derived from a woman in her 40s who had recovered from COVID-19. V and J are TRBV20-1 and TRBJ2-1; TRBD2 agrees at 8 bases. The sample consisted of PBMCs or T cells enriched from blood (not recorded which). CDR3 nucleotides: TGCAGTGCTAGTAGTTTAAGAGCGGGAGAGTACAATGAGCAGTTCTTC. Its translation is CSASSLRAGEYNEQFF.